The 27 T cell receptor beta chains given below trace back to one sample, sequenced in a study of T cells in women clearing cervical HPV infection. TCRdb keeps only in-frame clones here, not all; method: immunoSEQ multiplex PCR. This sample's table reports around 23,000 clones. The sample was blood buffy coat. These receptor sequences come from a woman aged 18 to 75 with a cervical HPV16 infection that either progressed to CIN3+ or cleared (not recorded which).

In the case of this clone: The read comes to an end 3 residues before the CDR3 does, leaving the germline J gene to fill in the end. V usage is TRBV11-2 and J usage is TRBJ2-5, with 8 bases that match TRBD2. This CDR3 region has 15 residues. The V and J ends lost 5 bases and 5 bases, in that order; junction bases with no gene match: 10. Germline V CDR1 and CDR2: SGHAT, FQNNGV. The CDR3 bases that were read are TGTGCCAGCAGCCCAAGCGGGGGCTTCGAGGAGACC. This encodes CASSPSGGFEET. The complete CDR3 protein is CASSPSGGFEETQYF. The complete variable domain, with remaining parts taken from reference TRBV11-2 and TRBJ2-5, reads EAGVAQSPRYKIIEKRQSVAFWCNPISGHATLYWYQQILGQGPKLLIQFQNNGVVDDSQLPKDRFSAERLKGVDSTLKIQPAKLEDSAVYLCASSPSGGFEETQYFGPGTRLLVL.

As to this clone: The read halts 3 residues ahead of the CDR3 end, with the missing end drawn from the germline J gene. The chain recombines TRBV5-1 with TRBJ1-1, with a tentative D call TRBD1 (6 bases). The CDR3 is 15 amino acids. V was trimmed by 4 bases and J by 0 bases, leaving 13 bases between them. Germline V lookup: CDR1 SGHRS, CDR2 YFSETQ. The sequenced CDR3 bases are TGCGCCAGCAGCCGAGAGGGACACCTGAACACTGAA. It specifies CASSREGHLNTE. The entire CDR3 protein reads CASSREGHLNTEAFF. Drawing the rest from reference TRBV5-1 and TRBJ1-1, the complete variable domain is KAGVTQTPRYLIKTRGQQVTLSCSPISGHRSVSWYQQTPGQGLQFLFEYFSETQRNKGNFPGRFSGRQFSNSRSEMNVSTLELGDSALYLCASSREGHLNTEAFFGQGTRLTVV.

Comment on this clone: The sequence runs out 3 residues before the end of the CDR3; the remainder is reconstructed from the germline J gene. The J gene is TRBJ2-3, the V gene TRBV11-2, with D perhaps matching TRBD2 (6 bases). The V and J ends lost 5 bases and 2 bases respectively, with 11 bases between them. The CDR3 is 14 residues long. CDR1 is SGHAT, CDR2 FQNNGV, per germline. The CDR3 bases that were read are TGTGCCAGCAGCCCCCGGGGGACCACAGATACG. Its protein product is CASSPRGTTDT. The complete CDR3 protein is CASSPRGTTDTQYF.

With respect to this clone: The CDR3 end is not reached by the read, which stops 3 residues before it; the germline J gene fills it in. The chain joins TRBV20-1 to TRBJ2-7; TRBD1 matches 8 bases. V dropped 0 bases and J dropped 5; count of bases not matched to a gene: 6. The CDR3 totals 14 residues. The germline V gene encodes CDR1 DFQATT and CDR2 SNEGSKA (reference sequence). CDR3: CSARDPQGGNEQYF. CDR3 DNA (partial): TGCAGTGCTAGAGATCCACAGGGGGGAAACGAG.

A remark on this clone: The read gets to within 3 residues of the CDR3 end, and the germline J gene fills in the rest. The chain joins TRBV2 to TRBJ2-3; 13 positions agree with TRBD2. The CDR3 loop spans 14 amino acids. After removal of 10 bases from V and 8 bases from J, the junction contained 9 bases not matched to a gene. Germline V lookup: CDR1 SNHLY, CDR2 FYNNEI. The CDR3 loop is CATLGLAGVGTQYF. CDR3 bases read: TGTGCCACCCTCGGACTAGCGGGAGTAGGTACG.

Comment on this clone: The missing CDR3 end, 3 residues past where the read stops, is filled in from the germline J gene. The chain recombines TRBV12-3 or TRBV12-4 with TRBJ2-7; 8 nucleotides match TRBD2. CDR3 length: 14 amino acids. V was pared by 6 bases and J by 5 bases, with 9 bases of the junction left unmatched. This CDR3 reads CASSPGLANDEQYF. The sequenced part of the CDR3 DNA is TGTGCCAGCAGCCCCGGACTAGCCAACGACGAG.

In regard to this clone: The sequenced fragment ends 3 residues before the CDR3 boundary, so the rest is inferred from the germline J gene. The chain is built from TRBV7-2 and TRBJ1-1; TRBD1 matches at 10 bases. The J segment lost 3 bases and the V segment lost 2 bases, leaving 3 bases of the junction unmatched. Germline CDR1 and CDR2: SGHTA and FQGNSA. This CDR3 comprises 15 residues. The part of the CDR3 DNA that was read is TGTGCCAGCAGCTTAAGCGGGACAGGGGACACTGAA. Protein product: CASSLSGTGDTE. The entire CDR3 is CASSLSGTGDTEAFF. Filled out from reference TRBV7-2 and TRBJ1-1, the complete variable domain reads GAGVSQSPSNKVTEKGKDVELRCDPISGHTALYWYRQSLGQGLEFLIYFQGNSAPDKSGLPSDRFSAERTGGSVSTLTIQRTQQEDSAVYLCASSLSGTGDTEAFFGQGTRLTVV.

In regard to this clone: The CDR3 end lies 3 residues beyond the end of the read and is filled in from the germline J gene. The chain links TRBV7-3 to TRBJ2-3; the D gene is possibly TRBD2 (5 bases). Looked up from germline, CDR1 is SGHTA and CDR2 is FQGTGA. V was clipped by 4 bases and J by 4 bases, with 21 bases between them. The CDR3 has 17 residues. The CDR3 protein is CASSSLRGKGEADTQYF. The CDR3 bases that were read are TGTGCCAGCAGCTCCCTACGGGGAAAGGGTGAGGCAGATACG. Supplemented by reference TRBV7-3 and TRBJ2-3, the full variable domain reads GAGVSQTPSNKVTEKGKYVELRCDPISGHTALYWYRQSLGQGPEFLIYFQGTGAADDSGLPNDRFFAVRPEGSVSTLKIQRTERGDSAVYLCASSSLRGKGEADTQYFGPGTRLTVL.

Of note for this clone: The CDR3 end lies 3 residues beyond the end of the read and is filled in from the germline J gene. V gene TRBV2 combines with J gene TRBJ1-5; the match to TRBD1 covers 9 bases. This CDR3 is 19 amino acids long. CDR1 and CDR2 (germline): SNHLY, FYNNEI. After removal of 0 bases from V and 5 bases from J, the junction contained 14 bases not matched to a gene. The sequenced part of the CDR3 DNA is TGTGCCAGCAGTGAAGCGCTTATGGGGACAGGGAAGGTTGATCAGCCC. Amino acids: CASSEALMGTGKVDQP. The entire CDR3 sequence reads CASSEALMGTGKVDQPQHF.

To note about this clone: The read comes to an end 3 residues before the CDR3 does, leaving the germline J gene to fill in the end. The chain joins TRBV7-7 to TRBJ1-2, with TRBD1 matching over 9 bases. The germline V gene has CDR1 SSHAT and CDR2 FNYEAQ (reference sequence). The CDR3 loop spans 14 amino acids. CDR3: CASSRDRDMSAYTF. The sequenced part of the CDR3 DNA is TGTGCCAGCAGTAGGGACAGGGATATGTCTGCC.

Comments on this clone: The sequence runs out 3 residues before the end of the CDR3; the remainder is reconstructed from the germline J gene. The genes are TRBV6-1 and TRBJ2-3, with 13 bases aligning to TRBD2. CDR3 length equals 19 residues. J lost 6 bases, V lost 2 bases, and 14 bases had no gene match. Germline V lookup: CDR1 MNHNS, CDR2 SASEGT. The CDR3 spells CASSEIVGTSGTEGDTQYF. The DNA read from the CDR3 is TGTGCCAGCAGTGAAATTGTTGGGACTAGCGGGACGGAGGGTGATACG.

Of note for this clone: The CDR3 is cut off 3 residues early in the read; its end comes from the germline J gene. The V and J genes are TRBV7-9 and TRBJ2-7; 9 bases are shared with TRBD1. Unmatched junction bases numbered 2, after V lost 1 base and J lost 1 base. Germline V gene sequence: CDR1 SEHNR, CDR2 FQNEAQ (reference sequence). CDR3 size: 15 residues. CDR3 loop: CASSLGDRASYEQYF. The DNA read from the CDR3 is TGTGCCAGCAGCTTAGGGGACAGGGCATCCTACGAG. The full variable domain, completed using reference TRBV7-9 and TRBJ2-7, is DTGVSQNPRHKITKRGQNVTFRCDPISEHNRLYWYRQTLGQGPEFLTYFQNEAQLEKSRLLSDRFSAERPKGSFSTLEIQRTEQGDSAMYLCASSLGDRASYEQYFGPGTRLTVT.

Regarding this clone: The read ends 3 residues shy of where the CDR3 ends; the end is completed using the germline J gene. The genes are TRBV19 and TRBJ2-1; D unclear. Germline CDR1 reads LNHDA; CDR2 reads SQIVND (reference sequence). The CDR3 sequence is 14 residues long. V dropped 4 bases and J dropped 3 bases, with 10 bases sitting between them. CDR3 protein: CASSSNTFYNEQFF. CDR3 bases read: TGTGCCAGTAGTAGCAACACGTTCTACAATGAG.

Comment on this clone: The CDR3 extends 3 residues past the end of the read, so its final part is completed from the germline J gene. The chain has TRBV2 and TRBJ2-7; 8 positions agree with TRBD2. The CDR3 length is 15 residues. The germline V gene encodes CDR1 SNHLY and CDR2 FYNNEI. The junction had 6 bases not matched to a gene; V was cut back by 3 bases and J by 2 bases. The CDR3 DNA, read in part, is TGTGCCAGCAGTGATGTGACTAGCGAGACCTACGAG. Residues: CASSDVTSETYE. The entire CDR3 protein reads CASSDVTSETYEQYF.

On this clone itself: Read data end 3 residues before the CDR3 end; the end is taken from the germline J gene. This chain uses TRBV30 with TRBJ2-2, with D possibly matching TRBD1 (6 bases). The CDR3 loop spans 14 amino acids. The germline V gene encodes CDR1 GTSNPN and CDR2 SVGIG (reference sequence). Trimming left V 3 bases short and J 3 bases short, with 11 bases between. The CDR3 bases that were read are TGTGCCTGGAGAAGGGGGTCTCACACCGGGGAG. Translated: CAWRRGSHTGE. The CDR3 reads in full as CAWRRGSHTGELFF.

A note on this clone: The observed sequence ends 3 residues before the CDR3 terminus, with the missing tail filled in from the germline J gene. The chain joins TRBV28 to TRBJ2-3; D uncertain. The CDR3 sequence is 14 residues long. Germline V gene lookup returns CDR1 MDHEN and CDR2 SYDVKM. V lost 3 bases to trimming and J lost 1 base, with 8 bases between them. The sequenced part of the CDR3 DNA is TGTGCCAGCAGTTTTTTGTCGGGCACAGATACG. Its translation is CASSFLSGTDT. The entire CDR3 protein reads CASSFLSGTDTQYF.

In the case of this clone: Read sequence stops 3 residues before the CDR3 end, and the germline J gene provides the missing end. The chain uses TRBV13 and TRBJ1-1; 7 bases line up with TRBD1. The CDR3 covers 12 residues. With V trimmed by 9 bases and J by 1 base, 2 bases remained unmatched. In germline, CDR1 is PRHDT, CDR2 FYEKMQ (reference sequence). This CDR3 is CASGTANTEAFF. Incomplete CDR3 DNA: TGTGCCAGTGGGACAGCGAACACTGAA.

Concerning this clone: The read ends 3 residues early relative to the CDR3; the germline J gene fills the gap. The chain employs TRBV5-1 and TRBJ2-3; D ambiguous. V was pared by 1 base and J by 1 base, with 4 bases between. CDR3 size: 13 residues. Germline V lookup: CDR1 SGHRS, CDR2 YFSETQ. The CDR3 DNA, read in part, is TGCGCCAGCAGCTTGAGGCGCACAGATACG. Its protein product is CASSLRRTDT. In full, the CDR3 is CASSLRRTDTQYF.

The CDR3 loop is CASALGVDQPQHF. The DNA read from the CDR3 is TGTGCCAGTGCCCTAGGGGTCGATCAGCCC. The chain employs TRBV19 and TRBJ1-5, with D possibly TRBD1 on 5 matching bases. The read terminates 3 residues before the CDR3 end, so the remaining end is supplied by the germline J gene. CDR1 and CDR2 (germline): LNHDA, SQIVND (reference sequence). Trimming removed 8 bases from V and 5 bases from J, with 13 bases in between. The CDR3 consists of 13 residues.

For this clone: The CDR3 extends 3 residues past the end of the read, so its final part is completed from the germline J gene. This chain links TRBV7-2 with TRBJ1-2; 8 bases align to TRBD1. CDR1 is SGHTA, CDR2 FQGNSA, per germline. This CDR3 is built from 15 residues. V dropped 1 base and J dropped 2; count of bases not matched to a gene: 3. The CDR3 bases that were read are TGTGCCAGCAGCTTAGTAACAGGGGGAAACTATGGC. Residues: CASSLVTGGNYG. The CDR3 reads in full as CASSLVTGGNYGYTF.

Partial CDR3 DNA: TGCAGCGTAGTCAGGGGATACGAG. Translation: CSVVRGYE. The entire CDR3 sequence reads CSVVRGYEQYF. This chain uses TRBV29-1 with TRBJ2-7; D possibly corresponds to TRBD1 (6 bases). The read terminates 3 residues ahead of where the CDR3 ends, so the germline J gene completes it. From germline, CDR1 is SQVTM and CDR2 ANQGSEA. The V gene lost 6 bases and the J gene lost 4 bases, with 10 bases spanning the gap. The CDR3 loop spans 11 amino acids.

With respect to this clone: The read finishes 3 residues shy of the CDR3 end, and the germline J gene is used to complete it. This chain links TRBV7-2 with TRBJ1-1; unclear D gene. The CDR3 contains 16 residues. Germline-derived CDR1 and CDR2 are SGHTA and FQGNSA. This chain's CDR3 is CASSLAPAVAKNIAFF. The covered CDR3 bases are TGTGCCAGCAGCTTAGCCCCCGCGGTAGCCAAAAACATT.

Concerning this clone itself: The CDR3 is cut off 3 residues early in the read; its end comes from the germline J gene. J is TRBJ2-4 and V is TRBV13; tentatively, D is TRBD1 (6 bases). CDR3 length: 17 residues. CDR1 PRHDT and CDR2 FYEKMQ come from the germline V gene (reference sequence). V was shortened by 0 bases and J by 2 bases, with 14 bases between the two germline ends. The CDR3 bases that were read are TGTGCCAGCAGCTTAGGCAGTCTACAGGGTTCCAAAAACATT. This codes for CASSLGSLQGSKNI. The whole CDR3 sequence reads CASSLGSLQGSKNIQYF.

Comment on this clone: The sequence runs out 3 residues before the end of the CDR3; the remainder is reconstructed from the germline J gene. This chain connects TRBV5-6 to TRBJ2-7, with D hard to call. The CDR3 extends over 15 amino acids. The ends were cut back, 4 bases at V and 3 bases at J, with 17 bases in the middle. Germline CDR1 is SGHDT and CDR2 is YYEEEE. The sequenced part of the CDR3 DNA is TGTGCCAGCAGCGGCCAAGGAGCCCCGGGCTACGAG. This sequence encodes CASSGQGAPGYE. The CDR3 reads in full as CASSGQGAPGYEQYF. Full variable domain (rest looked up from reference TRBV5-6 and TRBJ2-7): DAGVTQSPTHLIKTRGQQVTLRCSPKSGHDTVSWYQQALGQGPQFIFQYYEEEERQRGNFPDRFSGHQFPNYSSELNVNALLLGDSALYLCASSGQGAPGYEQYFGPGTRLTVT.

Regarding this clone: The read ends 3 residues early relative to the CDR3; the germline J gene fills the gap. The rearrangement uses TRBV2 and TRBJ2-7; D remains unclear. This CDR3 region has 12 residues. V was cut by 5 bases and J by 3 bases, with 8 bases left in between. Germline lookup yields CDR1 SNHLY and CDR2 FYNNEI. Incomplete CDR3 DNA: TGTGCCAGCAGTCTCGTCCTCTACGAG. Translation gives CASSLVLYE. The CDR3 reads in full as CASSLVLYEQYF.

A remark on this clone: Read data end 3 residues before the CDR3 end; the end is taken from the germline J gene. The chain recombines TRBV29-1 with TRBJ2-2, with TRBD2 identical over 10 bases. This CDR3 spans 17 amino acids. The ends lost 0 bases at V and 4 bases at J; junction bases unmatched: 8. Germline loops: CDR1 SQVTM, CDR2 ANQGSEA. The CDR3 bases that were read are TGCAGCGTTGAAGATCAAGCGGGAGGGCCGGGCACCGGGGAG. Its translation is CSVEDQAGGPGTGE. In full, the CDR3 is CSVEDQAGGPGTGELFF.

Comment on this clone: Read sequence stops 3 residues before the CDR3 end, and the germline J gene provides the missing end. The chain has TRBV2 and TRBJ1-4, with a weak D call TRBD1 (6 bases). The CDR3 length is 17 residues. Germline CDR1 and CDR2: SNHLY and FYNNEI. The DNA read from the CDR3 is TGTGCCAGCAGTGAACGACAGGCGAGCTCCTATAATTCACCA. It is translated as CASSERQASSYNSP. The full CDR3 is CASSERQASSYNSPLFF.